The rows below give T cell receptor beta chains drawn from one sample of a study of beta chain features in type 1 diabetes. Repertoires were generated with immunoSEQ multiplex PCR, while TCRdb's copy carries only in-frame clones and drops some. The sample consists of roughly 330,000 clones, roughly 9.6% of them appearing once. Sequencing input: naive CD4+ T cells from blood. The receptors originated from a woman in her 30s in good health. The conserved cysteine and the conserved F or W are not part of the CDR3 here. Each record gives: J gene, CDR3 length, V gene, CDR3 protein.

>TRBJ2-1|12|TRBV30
AWSVAGAYNEQF
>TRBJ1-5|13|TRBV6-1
ASSDPGQGNQPQH
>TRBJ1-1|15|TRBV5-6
ASSLRPRGRSNTEAF
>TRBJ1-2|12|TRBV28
ASSPGGRIYGYT
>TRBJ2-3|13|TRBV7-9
ASSPGREFTDTQY
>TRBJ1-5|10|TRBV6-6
ASSFRDQPQH
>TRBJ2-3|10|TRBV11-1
ASSLSSDTQY
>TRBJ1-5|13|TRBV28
ASSPRAGVVQPQH
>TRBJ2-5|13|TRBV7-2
ASSLSGLAYETQY
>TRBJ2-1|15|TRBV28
ASSLGMAGVSGNEQF
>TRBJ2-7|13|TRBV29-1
SVTGTGGKSYEQY
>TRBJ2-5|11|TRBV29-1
SAALGGQETQY
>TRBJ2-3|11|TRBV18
ASCGGSTDTQY
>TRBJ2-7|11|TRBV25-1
ASSAGGVYEQY
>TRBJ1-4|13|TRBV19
ASSMSGTANEKLF
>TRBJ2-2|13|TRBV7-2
ASSYAPTNTGELF
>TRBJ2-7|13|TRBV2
ASTALKSSSYEQY
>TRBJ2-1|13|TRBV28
ASSTRGGIYNEQF
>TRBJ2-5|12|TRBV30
AWSSNRGAETQY
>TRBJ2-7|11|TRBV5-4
ASSLEGGGEQY
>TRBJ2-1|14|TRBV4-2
ASSQDRRTDTNEQF
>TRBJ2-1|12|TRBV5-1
ASSLVGGSGEQF
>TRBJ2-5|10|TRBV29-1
SVRTGAETQY
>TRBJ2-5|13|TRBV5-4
ASSSRTGAQETQY
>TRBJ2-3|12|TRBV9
ASSERRAKDTQY
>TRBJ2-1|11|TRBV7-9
ASSLPRDNEQF
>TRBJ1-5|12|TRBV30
AWSFGGSNQPQH
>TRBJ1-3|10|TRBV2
ASRQTGNTIY
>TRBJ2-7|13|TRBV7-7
ASSPGLAGVDEQY
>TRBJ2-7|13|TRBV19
ASSIGDSLGYEQY
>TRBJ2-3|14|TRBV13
ASSPGTSGGTDTQY
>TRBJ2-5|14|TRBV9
ASSAGGREGGETQY
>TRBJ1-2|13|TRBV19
ASSTVASGDYGYT
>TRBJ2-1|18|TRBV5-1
ASSFGTRTDRTSSYNEQF
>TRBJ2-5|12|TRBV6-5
ASSLGLGRETQY
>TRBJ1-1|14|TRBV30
AWSVQAGRLNTEAF
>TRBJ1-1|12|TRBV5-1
ASSLGQINTEAF
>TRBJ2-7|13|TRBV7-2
ASSLYSGRTDEQY
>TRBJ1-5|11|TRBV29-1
SVGTGLNQPQH
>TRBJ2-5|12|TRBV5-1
ASSLGQGMETQY
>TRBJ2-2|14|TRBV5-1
ASSYSSGSSTAELF
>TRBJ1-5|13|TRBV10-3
AISGTGMSNQPQH
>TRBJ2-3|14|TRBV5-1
ASSSLPLAGVDTQY
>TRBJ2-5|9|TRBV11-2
ASSSGETQY
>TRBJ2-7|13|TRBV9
ASSVAPDTSYEQY